This TCR beta chain is drawn from a study of vaccination effects on CD4 cells after COVID-19. This clone was seen only once. No antigen is known for it. General study points: Late in the post-vaccination period, infection-induced and vaccine-induced clones underwent marked clonal contraction.

The V end was cut by 0 bases, the J end by 5 bases, with 3 bases between. CDR3 length: 12 residues. The assay was immunoSEQ multiplex PCR, and TCRdb's table has in-frame clones only and misses some. In the table there are fewer than 30,000 clones, about 80% of which are singletons. Under the ViraFEST assay, PBMC were stimulated with viral peptide pools so that antigen-specific CD4+ T cells expanded. Sequencing was performed afterwards. Following 10 days of culture, CD4+ T cells were isolated. Negative nucleocapsid antibody tests before and after vaccination confirmed no previous SARS-CoV-2 infection.

The clonotype originates from a human donor who received a COVID-19 vaccine. This material consisted of CD4+ T cells from PBMCs cultured with SARS-CoV-2 spike peptides, taken before COVID-19 vaccination. The chain links TRBV12-3 or TRBV12-4 to TRBJ2-3; D is unresolved. CDR3 DNA: TGTGCCAGCAGTTTAGCGGGAGATACGCAGTATTTT. Translated, it gives CASSLAGDTQYF.